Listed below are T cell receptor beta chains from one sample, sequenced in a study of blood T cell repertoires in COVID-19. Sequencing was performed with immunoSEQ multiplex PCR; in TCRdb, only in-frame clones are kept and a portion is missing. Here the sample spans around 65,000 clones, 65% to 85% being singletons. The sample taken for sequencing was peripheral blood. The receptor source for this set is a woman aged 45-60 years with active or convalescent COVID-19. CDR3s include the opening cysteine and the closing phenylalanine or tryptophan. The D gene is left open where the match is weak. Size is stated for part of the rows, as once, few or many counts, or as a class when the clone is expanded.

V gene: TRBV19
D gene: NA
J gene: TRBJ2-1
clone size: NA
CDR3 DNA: TGTGCCAGTAGTACTCTGACAGGCGACGCTAACTACAATGAGCAGTTCTTC
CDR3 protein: CASSTLTGDANYNEQFF

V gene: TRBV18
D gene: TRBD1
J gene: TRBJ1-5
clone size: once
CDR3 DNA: TGTGCCAGCTCACGGACCGGACAGGGAGGCAATCAGCCCCAGCATTTT
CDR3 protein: CASSRTGQGGNQPQHF

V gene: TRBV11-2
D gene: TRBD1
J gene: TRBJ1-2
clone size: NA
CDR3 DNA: TGTGCCAGCAGCTTGGACAGGGGCTCTGGCTACACCTTC
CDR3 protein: CASSLDRGSGYTF

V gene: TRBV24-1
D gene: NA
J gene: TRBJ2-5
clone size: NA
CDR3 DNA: TGTGCCACCAGTGCGGACTTCCAAGAGACCCAGTACTTC
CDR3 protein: CATSADFQETQYF

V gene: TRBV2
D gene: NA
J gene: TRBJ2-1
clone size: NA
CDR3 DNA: TGTGCCAGCAGTGAGCGGGTCCAGGGGCGGGTTGAGCAGTTCTTC
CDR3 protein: CASSERVQGRVEQFF

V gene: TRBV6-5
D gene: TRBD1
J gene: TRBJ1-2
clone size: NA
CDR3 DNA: TGTGCCAGCAGCTTCGACAGGGCCTATGGCTACACCTTC
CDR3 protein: CASSFDRAYGYTF

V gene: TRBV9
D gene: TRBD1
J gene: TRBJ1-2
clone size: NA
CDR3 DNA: TGTGCCAGCAGCGAGTCCGGGACAGGGGTGGACTATGGCTACACCTTC
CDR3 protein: CASSESGTGVDYGYTF

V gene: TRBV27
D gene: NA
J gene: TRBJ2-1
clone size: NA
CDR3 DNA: TGTGCCAGCAGTTCATCGACTAAGATGGGTTCCTACAATGAGCAGTTCTTC
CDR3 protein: CASSSSTKMGSYNEQFF

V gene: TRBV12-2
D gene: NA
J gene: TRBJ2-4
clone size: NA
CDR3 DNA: TGTGCAAGTCGGATCAGGGAAACCAAAAACATTCAGTACTTC
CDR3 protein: CASRIRETKNIQYF

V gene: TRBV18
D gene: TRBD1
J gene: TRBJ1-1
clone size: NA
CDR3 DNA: TGTGCCAGCTCACCCCAGGGGGCTGGTTTAAGGACTGAAGCTTTCTTT
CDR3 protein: CASSPQGAGLRTEAFF

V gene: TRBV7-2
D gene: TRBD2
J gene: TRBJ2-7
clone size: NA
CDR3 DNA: TGTGCCAGCAGCACTGGGTCGACTAGCATTTACGAGCAGTACTTC
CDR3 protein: CASSTGSTSIYEQYF

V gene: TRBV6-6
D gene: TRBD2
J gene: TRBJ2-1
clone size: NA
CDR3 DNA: TGTGCCAGCACTTCTCTAGCGGGAGACTCCTACAATGAGCAGTTCTTC
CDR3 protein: CASTSLAGDSYNEQFF

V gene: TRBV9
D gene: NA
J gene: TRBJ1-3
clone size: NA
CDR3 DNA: TGTGCCAGCAGCCCGTTTTCTGGAAACACCATATATTTT
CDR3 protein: CASSPFSGNTIYF

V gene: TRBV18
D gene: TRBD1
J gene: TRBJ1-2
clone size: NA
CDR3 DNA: TGTGCCAGCTCACCAACCCGGGACAGCCCAAATGGCTACACCTTC
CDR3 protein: CASSPTRDSPNGYTF

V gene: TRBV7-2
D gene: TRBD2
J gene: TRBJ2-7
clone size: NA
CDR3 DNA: TGTGCCAGCAGCTTTCAGTCTAGCGGTCCAAGCGAGCAGTACTTC
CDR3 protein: CASSFQSSGPSEQYF

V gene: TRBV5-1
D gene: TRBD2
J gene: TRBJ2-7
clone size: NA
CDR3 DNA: TGCGCCAGCAGGCGGACTAGCGGGAGCTCCCACGAGCAGTACTTC
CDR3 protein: CASRRTSGSSHEQYF

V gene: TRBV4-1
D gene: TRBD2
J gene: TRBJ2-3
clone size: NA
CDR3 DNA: TGCGCCAGCAGCCAAGTTCTAGCGGAGTTCACTTCACGCACAGATACGCAGTATTTT
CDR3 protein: CASSQVLAEFTSRTDTQYF

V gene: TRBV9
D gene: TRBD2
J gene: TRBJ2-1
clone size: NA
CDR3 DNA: TGTGCCAGCAGCGTGAGATCTGGCGGGAGACTACGCTACAATGAGCAGTTCTTC
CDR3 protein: CASSVRSGGRLRYNEQFF

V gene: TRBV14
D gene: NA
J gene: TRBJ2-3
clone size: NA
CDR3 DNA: TGTGCCAGCAGCCAAGCCGACTTGAATACGCAGTATTTT
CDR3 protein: CASSQADLNTQYF

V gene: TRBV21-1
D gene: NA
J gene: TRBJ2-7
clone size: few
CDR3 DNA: TGTGCCAGCAGCAAAGAGCTAGCGGGGTCCTCCTACGAGCAGTACTTC
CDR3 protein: CASSKELAGSSYEQYF

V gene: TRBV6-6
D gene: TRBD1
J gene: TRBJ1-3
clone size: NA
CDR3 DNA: TGTGCCAGCAGACCCCAGGGGGCGCGTGGAAACACCATATATTTT
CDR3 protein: CASRPQGARGNTIYF

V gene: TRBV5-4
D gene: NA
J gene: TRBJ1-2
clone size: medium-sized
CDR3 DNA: TGTGCCAGCAGCCCTCCCTCAGGCAACTATGGCTACACCTTC
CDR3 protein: CASSPPSGNYGYTF

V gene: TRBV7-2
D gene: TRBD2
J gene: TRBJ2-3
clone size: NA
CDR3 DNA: TGTACCAGCAGCCCCGCGGGACTAGCCCCCGATACGCAGTATTTT
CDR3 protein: CTSSPAGLAPDTQYF

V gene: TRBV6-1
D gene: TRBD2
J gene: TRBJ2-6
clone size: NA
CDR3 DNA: TGTGCCAGCAGTGACCCACTAGCGGGAGGTGGCACTGGGGCCAACGTCCTGACTTTC
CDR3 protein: CASSDPLAGGGTGANVLTF

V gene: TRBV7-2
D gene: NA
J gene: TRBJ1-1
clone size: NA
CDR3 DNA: TGTGCCAGCAGCCCTCCAGACAGTTCCACAGATGAAGCTTTCTTT
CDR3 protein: CASSPPDSSTDEAFF

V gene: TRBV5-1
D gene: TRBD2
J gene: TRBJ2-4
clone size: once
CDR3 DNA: TGCGCCAGCAGCTTGGGGGGACTAGCGGGAGTGAACATTCAGTACTTC
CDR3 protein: CASSLGGLAGVNIQYF

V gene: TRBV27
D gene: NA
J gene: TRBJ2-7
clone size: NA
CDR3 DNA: TGTGCCAGCAGTTCATTGGGGACTTATTTCGAGCAGTACTTC
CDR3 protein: CASSSLGTYFEQYF

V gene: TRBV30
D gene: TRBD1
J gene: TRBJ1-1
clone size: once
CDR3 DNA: TGTGCCTGGAGTGTAGAGGGGGCAATTGAAGCTTTCTTT
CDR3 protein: CAWSVEGAIEAFF

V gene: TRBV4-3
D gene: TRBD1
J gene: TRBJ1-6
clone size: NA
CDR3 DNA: TGCGCCAGCAGCCAAGGGGACAGATATAATTCACCCCTCCACTTT
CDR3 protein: CASSQGDRYNSPLHF

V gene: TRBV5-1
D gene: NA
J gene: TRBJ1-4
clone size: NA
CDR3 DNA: TGCGCCAGCAGCTCGACAGACGAAAAACTGTTTTTT
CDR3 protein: CASSSTDEKLFF

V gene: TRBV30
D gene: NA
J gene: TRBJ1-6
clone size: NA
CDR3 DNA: TGTGCCTGGAAGTCCGGGAATTCACCCCTCCACTTT
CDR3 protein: CAWKSGNSPLHF

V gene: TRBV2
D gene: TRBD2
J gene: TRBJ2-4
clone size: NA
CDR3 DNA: TGTGCCAGCAGTCCGACTAGCGGTAACCAAAACATTCAGTACTTC
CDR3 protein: CASSPTSGNQNIQYF

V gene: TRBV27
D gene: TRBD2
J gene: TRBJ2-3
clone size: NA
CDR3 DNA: TGTGCCAGCAGTTGGACTAGCGGGAGCACAGATACGCAGTATTTT
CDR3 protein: CASSWTSGSTDTQYF

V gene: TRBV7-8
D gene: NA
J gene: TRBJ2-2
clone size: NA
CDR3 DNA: TGTGCCAGCAGCTTACGGCTACGAACAGGCGCGAACACCGGGGAGCTGTTTTTT
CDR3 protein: CASSLRLRTGANTGELFF

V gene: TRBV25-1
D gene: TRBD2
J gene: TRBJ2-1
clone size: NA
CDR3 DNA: TGTGCCAGCAGCGGGTCTAGCGGGAGCCGGGGTGAGCAGTTCTTC
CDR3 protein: CASSGSSGSRGEQFF

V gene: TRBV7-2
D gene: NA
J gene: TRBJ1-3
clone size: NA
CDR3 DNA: TGTGCCAGCAGCTTACTCTTTGCACCCAGCTCTGGAAACACCATATATTTT
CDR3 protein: CASSLLFAPSSGNTIYF

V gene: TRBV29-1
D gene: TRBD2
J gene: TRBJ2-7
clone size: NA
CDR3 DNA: TGCAGCGTTCTAGCGGGCCAGACCTACGAGCAGTACTTC
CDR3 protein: CSVLAGQTYEQYF

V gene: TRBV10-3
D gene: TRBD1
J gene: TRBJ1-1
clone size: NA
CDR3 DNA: TGTGCCATCAGTTCTTCTGGACAGGGAGACACTGAAGCTTTCTTT
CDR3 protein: CAISSSGQGDTEAFF

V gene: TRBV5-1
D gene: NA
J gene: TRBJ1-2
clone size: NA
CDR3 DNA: TGCGCCAGCAGCTGGATACCATCCTCCGACAGGAACTATGGCTACACCTTC
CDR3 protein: CASSWIPSSDRNYGYTF

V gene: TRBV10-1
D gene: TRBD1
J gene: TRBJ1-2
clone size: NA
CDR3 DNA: TGCGCCAGCAGCTTTCGGACAGGGTATGGCTACACCTTC
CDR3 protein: CASSFRTGYGYTF

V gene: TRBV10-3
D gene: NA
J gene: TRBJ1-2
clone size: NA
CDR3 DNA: TGTGCCATCGGGGCTCAGGGGAACTATGGCTACACCTTC
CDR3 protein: CAIGAQGNYGYTF

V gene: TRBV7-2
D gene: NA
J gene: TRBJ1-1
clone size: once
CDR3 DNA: TGTGCCAGCAGCTCTTGGGGGGGACGAGGCACTGAAGCTTTCTTT
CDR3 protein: CASSSWGGRGTEAFF

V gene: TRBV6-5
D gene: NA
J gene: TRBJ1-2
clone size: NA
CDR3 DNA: TGTGCCAGCAGTTACCGTCAGGGTTCTTTTGATGGCTACACCTTC
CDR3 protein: CASSYRQGSFDGYTF

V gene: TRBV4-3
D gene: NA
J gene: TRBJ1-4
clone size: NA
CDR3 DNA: TGCGCCAGCAGCCTGGGAGGCAGAATTAATGAAAAACTGTTTTTT
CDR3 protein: CASSLGGRINEKLFF

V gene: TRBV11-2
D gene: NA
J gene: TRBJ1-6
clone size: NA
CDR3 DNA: TGTGCCAGCAGCCACGGTGGTAATTCACCCCTCCACTTT
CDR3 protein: CASSHGGNSPLHF

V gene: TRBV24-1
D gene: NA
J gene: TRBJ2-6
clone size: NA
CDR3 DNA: TGTGCCACCAGTGATGGCAGGGGCAAGGCCAACGTCCTGACTTTC
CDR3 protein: CATSDGRGKANVLTF

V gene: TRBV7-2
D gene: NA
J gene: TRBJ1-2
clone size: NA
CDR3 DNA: TGTGCCAGCAGCTTAGGCGGAGGAGGGTCCTATGGCTACACCTTC
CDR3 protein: CASSLGGGGSYGYTF

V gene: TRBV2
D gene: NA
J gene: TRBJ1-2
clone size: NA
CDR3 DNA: TGTGCCAGCAGGCAGGGGCAGGGACCCTATGGCTACACCTTC
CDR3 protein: CASRQGQGPYGYTF

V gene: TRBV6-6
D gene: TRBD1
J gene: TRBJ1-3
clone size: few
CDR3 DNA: TGTGCCAGTACCCACGAACGAGGACAGGGGCGAAACACCATATATTTT
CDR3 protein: CASTHERGQGRNTIYF

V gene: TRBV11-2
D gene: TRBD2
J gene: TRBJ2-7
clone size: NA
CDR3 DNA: TGTGCCAGCAGCCCCCCAGCGGGACTCGTCTACGAGCAGTACTTC
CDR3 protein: CASSPPAGLVYEQYF

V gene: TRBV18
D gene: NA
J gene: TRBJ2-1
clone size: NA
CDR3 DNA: TGTGCCAGCTCATCCCAGGGGTCTTCCTACAATGAGCAGTTCTTC
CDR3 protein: CASSSQGSSYNEQFF

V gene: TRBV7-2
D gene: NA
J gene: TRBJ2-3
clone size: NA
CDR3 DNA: TGTGCCAGCAGCTTAGCGGGCGTCACAGATACGCAGTATTTT
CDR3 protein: CASSLAGVTDTQYF

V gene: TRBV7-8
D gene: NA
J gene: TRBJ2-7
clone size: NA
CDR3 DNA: TGTGCCAGCAGCTTAGGACAGGAGTACGAGCAGTACTTC
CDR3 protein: CASSLGQEYEQYF